The 28 T cell receptor beta chains given below trace back to one sample, sequenced in a study of blood T cells in healthy people across ages (dated by TCRdb to between 2015 and 2016). Preparation of the library involved 5' RACE. Data came from an Illumina HiSeq 2500. A second PCR of roughly 7 to 11 cycles was performed with a sample-barcoded 5' primer and a J-beta primer mix. The public reads were reprocessed in TCRdb via fastp at Q25 and MiXCR, keeping in-frame beta chains. Each entry is one CDR3 protein sequence, shown with its most common DNA and genes. The sample table holds around 800,000 distinct CDR3 sequences, of which approximately 48% were seen once. The biggest ten clones account for about 21% of the sample. The source material was blood. The receptors come from a man aged 55-75 years in good health.

This clonotype was observed a few times. The J gene is TRBJ1-1, the V gene TRBV6-7, with D possibly TRBD1 on 5 matching bases. TRBV6-7 is an open reading frame, and its role is uncertain. The V and J ends lost 8 bases and 4 bases respectively, with 17 bases between them. The CDR3 contains 14 residues. This CDR3 is CASQRRQSVTEAFF. Here the CDR3 DNA reads TGTGCCAGCCAGCGTCGACAGTCGGTCACTGAAGCTTTCTTT.

There are a few counts of this clonotype. The chain links TRBV20-1 to TRBJ2-7, with no clear D. V dropped 0 bases and J dropped 1 base, with 7 bases sitting between them. Germline CDR1 reads DFQATT; CDR2 reads SNEGSKA (reference sequence). This CDR3 region has 13 residues. CDR3 coding DNA: TGCAGTGCTAGAGATGTACAGTCCTACGAGCAGTACTTC. Translating gives CSARDVQSYEQYF.

This clonotype was seen many times. The chain links TRBV4-3 to TRBJ2-1, with 8 bases fitting TRBD1. V trimming: 4 bases; J trimming: 9 bases; junction bases outside the gene matches: 5. The CDR3 length is 13 residues. In germline, CDR1 is LGHNA, CDR2 YSLEER. CDR3 in amino acids: CASSPGGIGEQFF. Here the CDR3 DNA reads TGCGCCAGCAGCCCAGGGGGCATCGGTGAGCAGTTCTTC.

The gene calls are TRBV5-4 and TRBJ2-3; D remains unclear. Germline loops: CDR1 SGHNT, CDR2 YYREEE (reference sequence). With 3 bases removed from V and 1 base from J, the gap between germline ends came to 18 bases. The CDR3 sequence is 17 residues long. The CDR3 is CASSSVSYPSGTDTQYF. Written as DNA, the CDR3 is TGTGCCAGCAGCTCCGTCTCCTATCCAAGCGGCACAGATACGCAGTATTTT.

A few counts support this clonotype. The chain uses TRBV7-2 and TRBJ2-5, with D maybe TRBD1 (5 bases). The CDR3 is 15 residues long. CDR1 and CDR2 from the germline V gene are SGHTA and FQGNSA. Trimming shortened V by 1 base and J by 5 bases, and 14 bases separated the two germline ends. The CDR3 sequence: CASSLVVASGETQYF. The CDR3 coding sequence is TGTGCCAGCAGCTTAGTTGTAGCTTCAGGGGAGACCCAGTACTTC.

Turning to this clonotype: Just one base apart from a much larger clone, this may be a read error. The CDR3 sequence: CASSRKRGRREKLFF. CDR3 DNA sequence: TGTGCCAGCAGCCGAAAGCGGGGGCGAAGGGAAAAACTGTTTTTT. The chain carries TRBV11-1 and TRBJ1-4; D may be TRBD1 (6 bases). Germline V gene data show CDR1 as SGHAT and CDR2 as FQDESV (reference sequence). V was cut by 5 bases and J by 8 bases, with 18 bases left in between. The CDR3 is 15 residues long.

This clonotype was detected a few times. The genes are TRBV24-1 and TRBJ2-5; D might be TRBD2 (6 bases). The CDR3 has 18 amino acids. V was pared by 4 bases and J by 3 bases, with 23 bases between. Looked up from germline, CDR1 is KGHDR and CDR2 is SFDVKD. This CDR3 reads CATSETPGLAAGKETQYF. The CDR3 nucleotides read TGTGCCACCAGTGAAACACCGGGATTAGCGGCTGGGAAAGAGACCCAGTACTTC.

The genes are TRBV29-1 and TRBJ2-1; no clear D. Germline V CDR1 and CDR2: SQVTM, ANQGSEA. The CDR3 loop spans 13 amino acids. V lost 6 bases to trimming and J lost 0 bases, with 9 bases between them. CDR3 coding DNA: TGCAGCGTGGGAAGGGCCTCCTACAATGAGCAGTTCTTC. Its protein product is CSVGRASYNEQFF.

This clonotype was counted a few times. This chain links TRBV27 with TRBJ2-5; D could derive from TRBD1 or TRBD2 (6 bases each). The CDR3 runs 14 residues. CDR1 and CDR2 from the germline V gene are MNHEY and SMNVEV (reference sequence). The V end lost 5 bases, the J end lost 4 bases, and 14 bases lay between the germline ends. The CDR3, as DNA: TGTGCCAGCAGTCCGGGGGACATACTAGAGACCCAGTACTTC. It is translated as CASSPGDILETQYF.

A note on this clonotype: The DNA is left out, because the CDR3 cannot be placed on it with certainty; the CDR3 is given as TCRdb lists it. This chain links TRBV20-1 with TRBJ1-2; the D segment call TRBD1 is taken from the table without a DNA check. Germline CDR1 DFQATT, CDR2 SNEGSKA (reference sequence). From its first to its last residue, the CDR3 has 14 amino acids. The CDR3 region is CSANPWRGNYGCTF.

This clonotype was seen only a few times. At one boundary the junction diverges from the germline segment, which might be a read error. The rearrangement joins TRBV7-3 to TRBJ2-1; 7 bases map to TRBD2. CDR3 length: 13 residues. CDR1 and CDR2 (germline): SGHTA, FQGTGA. The CDR3 DNA sequence: TGTGCCGGCAGCCGGACTAGTCGGAATGAGCAGTTCTTC. Encoded protein: CAGSRTSRNEQFF.

This chain links TRBV20-1 with TRBJ2-5; D unresolved. Trimming took off 3 bases at V and 1 base at J, with 15 bases between the two ends. CDR3 length: 15 amino acids. CDR1 DFQATT and CDR2 SNEGSKA come from the germline V gene (reference sequence). Here the CDR3 DNA reads TGCAGTGCTAGCCCCGGTCAAGTTTTCCAAGAGACCCAGTACTTC. Residues: CSASPGQVFQETQYF.

CDR3 nucleotide sequence: TGTGCCAGCACACTTACAGGGGGTAGCAATCAGCCCCAGCATTTT. This codes for CASTLTGGSNQPQHF. This chain joins TRBV6-2 or TRBV6-3 and TRBJ1-5; 8 bases fit TRBD1. The length of the CDR3 is 15 residues. Germline trimming cut 7 bases from V and 0 bases from J; bases unmatched to any gene: 5. CDR1 MNHEY and CDR2 SVGEGT come from the germline V gene.

Details on this clonotype: At one end, the junction sequence differs from germline, possibly due to a read error. The chain recombines TRBV4-3 with TRBJ1-1; D call uncertain. The CDR3 totals 13 residues. Looked up from germline, CDR1 is LGHNA and CDR2 is YSLEER. For the CDR3, the DNA is TGCGCCAGCGGCCAAGGACGTAACACTGAAGCTTCCTTT. This sequence encodes CASGQGRNTEASF.

CDR3 amino acids: CASSFAGRNQETQYF. In DNA, the CDR3 is TGTGCCAGCAGCTTCGCGGGGAGGAACCAAGAGACCCAGTACTTC. The chain carries TRBV7-9 and TRBJ2-5; D is possibly TRBD2 (6 bases). CDR1 is SEHNR and CDR2 is FQNEAQ in the germline V gene (reference sequence). The CDR3 runs to 15 residues. V was pared by 3 bases and J by 0 bases, with 11 bases between.

This clonotype was detected a few times. The V and J genes are TRBV29-1 and TRBJ2-4; D perhaps matches TRBD1 (6 bases). The CDR3 runs to 13 residues. Germline CDR1 reads SQVTM; CDR2 reads ANQGSEA. V lost 6 bases to trimming and J lost 3 bases, with 12 bases between them. CDR3 sequence: CSVAVGGKNIQYF. The CDR3 DNA reads as TGCAGCGTGGCAGTAGGGGGCAAAAACATTCAGTACTTC.

CDR3 in DNA: TGCGCCAGCAGCTTAATTACAGGGAGGCCCTACAATGAGCAGTTCTTC. It specifies CASSLITGRPYNEQFF. The chain couples TRBV5-1 to TRBJ2-1, with D perhaps given as TRBD1 or TRBD2 (6 bases each). The CDR3 is 16 residues long. The germline V gene has CDR1 SGHRS and CDR2 YFSETQ. V was clipped by 2 bases and J by 2 bases, with 14 bases between them.

In its sample, this clonotype was seen once. This chain connects TRBV6-5 to TRBJ2-1; no firm D call. This CDR3 is 18 amino acids long. Between the trimmed V and J ends, which lost 0 bases and 5 bases, there was a span of 20 bases. Germline assignment: CDR1 MNHEY and CDR2 SVGAGI. The CDR3 protein is CASSYSIWAIKENNEQFF. The CDR3 bases are TGTGCCAGCAGTTACTCGATCTGGGCTATAAAAGAGAACAATGAGCAGTTCTTC.

The chain recombines TRBV15 with TRBJ1-4, with no clear D. The ends were cut back, 1 base at V and 4 bases at J, with 10 bases in the middle. The CDR3 loop spans 15 amino acids. Per the germline V gene, CDR1 is LNHNV and CDR2 is YYDKDF (reference sequence). CDR3 DNA sequence: TGTGCCACCAGCAGAGGTGACGGCCTTAATGAAAAACTGTTTTTT. This gives the protein CATSRGDGLNEKLFF. Complete variable domain (other parts from reference TRBV15 and TRBJ1-4): DAMVIQNPRYQVTQFGKPVTLSCSQTLNHNVMYWYQQKSSQAPKLLFHYYDKDFNNEADTPDNFQSRRPNTSFCFLDIRSPGLGDTAMYLCATSRGDGLNEKLFFGSGTQLSVL.

This clonotype was seen only a few times. This rearrangement joins TRBV7-2 to TRBJ2-5; TRBD2 agrees at 9 bases. The CDR3 contains 14 residues. The J segment lost 7 bases and the V segment lost 9 bases, leaving 12 bases of the junction unmatched. Germline values: CDR1 SGHTA, CDR2 FQGNSA. CDR3 DNA sequence: TGTGCCAGTAGCAAAAGCGGGGGGCAATCGACCCAGTACTTC. Protein: CASSKSGGQSTQYF.

The J gene is TRBJ2-3, the V gene TRBV9, with D perhaps being TRBD1 or TRBD2 (6 bases each). The CDR3 has 16 amino acids. Germline lookup yields CDR1 SGDLS and CDR2 YYNGEE. V lost 0 bases, J lost 5 bases, and 16 bases lay in between. For the CDR3, the DNA is TGTGCCAGCAGCGTAGGGGGGGCCAGGGATGGAGATACGCAGTATTTT. It translates to CASSVGGARDGDTQYF.

The genes are TRBV5-1 and TRBJ2-1, with D tentatively TRBD1 (5 bases). The CDR3 runs 15 residues. The germline CDR1 and CDR2 sequences are SGHRS and YFSETQ. V gave up 0 bases and J gave up 9 bases, with 16 bases separating them. The CDR3 spells CASSLEAGSVGEQFF. CDR3 DNA: TGCGCCAGCAGCTTGGAGGCAGGGTCGGTAGGTGAGCAGTTCTTC.

About this clonotype: A much larger clone is a single base away; this may be a read error. This sequence joins TRBV21-1 and TRBJ1-5. TRBV21-1 is a pseudogene. The CDR3 has 13 residues. CDR3 in DNA: TGTGCCAACAGCCCCAATAGCAATCAGCCCCAGCATTTT. As protein: CANSPNSNQPQHF.

This clonotype was recorded a few times. J is TRBJ2-7 and V is TRBV7-2; D gene ambiguous. The CDR3 spans 14 residues. V dropped 1 base and J dropped 5 bases, with 12 bases sitting between them. Germline CDR1 is SGHTA and CDR2 is FQGNSA. CDR3 residues: CASSLGGRRDEQYF. In DNA, the CDR3 is TGTGCCAGCAGCTTAGGAGGCCGAAGAGACGAGCAGTACTTC.

The rearrangement uses TRBV11-1 and TRBJ2-7; 10 positions match TRBD1. This CDR3 has 15 amino acids. CDR1 and CDR2 from the germline V gene are SGHAT and FQDESV (reference sequence). Unmatched junction bases numbered 5, after V lost 1 base and J lost 5 bases. CDR3 amino acids: CASSLGGTGVHEQYF. The CDR3 DNA reads as TGTGCCAGCAGCTTAGGAGGGACAGGGGTCCACGAGCAGTACTTC.

This chain connects TRBV15 to TRBJ2-4, with a tentative D call TRBD1 (5 bases). The DNA end lines up better with TRBJ2-7; the J call may be wrong. Per germline, CDR1 LNHNV and CDR2 YYDKDF (reference sequence). CDR3 length: 14 amino acids. The CDR3 sequence is CATSPGRAIREQYF. CDR3 DNA sequence: TGTGCCACCAGCCCCGGCAGGGCCATTCGCGAGCAGTACTTC.

J is TRBJ1-4 and V is TRBV12-3 or TRBV12-4; TRBD1 is a possible D gene (6 bases). The V gene lost 5 bases and the J gene lost 4 bases, with 17 bases spanning the gap. The CDR3 is made up of 16 amino acids. The chain's CDR3 is CASSPGPLQGNEKLFF. The CDR3 DNA reads TGTGCCAGCAGTCCCGGGCCGCTACAGGGTAATGAAAAACTGTTTTTT.

The gene calls are TRBV2 and TRBJ1-6; D remains unclear. The germline V gene has CDR1 SNHLY and CDR2 FYNNEI. There are 14 residues in the CDR3. The germline V and J ends were trimmed by 6 bases and 7 bases, with 13 bases remaining between them. CDR3 residues: CASRVSGNNSPLHF. CDR3 DNA sequence: TGTGCCAGCAGAGTTTCGGGGAACAATTCACCCCTCCACTTT.